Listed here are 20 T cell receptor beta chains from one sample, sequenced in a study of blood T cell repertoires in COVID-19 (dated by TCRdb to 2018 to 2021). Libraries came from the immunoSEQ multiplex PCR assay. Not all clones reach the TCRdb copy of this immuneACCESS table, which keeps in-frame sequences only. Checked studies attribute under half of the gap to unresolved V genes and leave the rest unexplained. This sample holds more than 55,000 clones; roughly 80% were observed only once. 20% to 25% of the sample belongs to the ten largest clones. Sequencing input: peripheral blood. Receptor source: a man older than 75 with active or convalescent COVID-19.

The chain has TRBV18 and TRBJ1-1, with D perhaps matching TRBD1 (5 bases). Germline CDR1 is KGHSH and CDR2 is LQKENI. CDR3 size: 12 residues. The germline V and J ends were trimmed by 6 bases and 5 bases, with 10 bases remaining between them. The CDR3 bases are TGTGCCAGCTCGCCCAGGGAAACTGAAGCTTTCTTT. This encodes CASSPRETEAFF.

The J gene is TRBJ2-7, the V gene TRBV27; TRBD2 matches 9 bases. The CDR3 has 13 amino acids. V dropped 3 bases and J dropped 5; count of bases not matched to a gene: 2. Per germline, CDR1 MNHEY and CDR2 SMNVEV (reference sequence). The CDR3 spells CASSFLAGHEQYF. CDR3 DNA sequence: TGTGCCAGCAGTTTTCTAGCGGGGCACGAGCAGTACTTC.

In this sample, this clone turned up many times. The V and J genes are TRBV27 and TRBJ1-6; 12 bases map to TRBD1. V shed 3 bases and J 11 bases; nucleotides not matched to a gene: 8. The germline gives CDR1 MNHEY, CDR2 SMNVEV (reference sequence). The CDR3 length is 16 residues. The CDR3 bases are TGTGCCAGCAGTTTCGGGACAGGGGGCCCAGGGGCACCCCTCCACTTT. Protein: CASSFGTGGPGAPLHF.

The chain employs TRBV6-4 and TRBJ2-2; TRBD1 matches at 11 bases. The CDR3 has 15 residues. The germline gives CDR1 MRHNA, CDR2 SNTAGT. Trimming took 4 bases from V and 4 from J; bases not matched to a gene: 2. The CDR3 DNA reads TGTGCCAGCAGTGCCGGGACAGGGGGCACCGGGGAGCTGTTTTTT. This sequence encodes CASSAGTGGTGELFF.

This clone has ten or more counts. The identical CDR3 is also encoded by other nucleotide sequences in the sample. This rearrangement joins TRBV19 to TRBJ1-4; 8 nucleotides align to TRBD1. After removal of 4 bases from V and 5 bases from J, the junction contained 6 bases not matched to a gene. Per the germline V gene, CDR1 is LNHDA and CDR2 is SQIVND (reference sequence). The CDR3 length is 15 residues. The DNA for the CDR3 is TGTGCCAGTAGTAGACAGGGGTTAAACAATGAAAAACTGTTTTTT. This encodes CASSRQGLNNEKLFF.

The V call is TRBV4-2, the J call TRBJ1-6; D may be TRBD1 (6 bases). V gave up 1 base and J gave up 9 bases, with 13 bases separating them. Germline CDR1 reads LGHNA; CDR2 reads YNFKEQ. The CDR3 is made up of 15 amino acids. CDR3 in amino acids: CASSQVATGSSPLHF. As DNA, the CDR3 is TGTGCCAGCAGCCAAGTGGCGACAGGTTCTTCACCCCTCCACTTT.

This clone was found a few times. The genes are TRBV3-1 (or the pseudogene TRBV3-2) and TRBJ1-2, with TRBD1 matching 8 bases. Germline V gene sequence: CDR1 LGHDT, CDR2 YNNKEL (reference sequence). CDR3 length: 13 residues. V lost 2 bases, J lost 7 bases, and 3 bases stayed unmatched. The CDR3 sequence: CASSQQGAVGYTF. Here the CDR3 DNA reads TGTGCCAGCAGCCAACAGGGGGCTGTTGGCTACACCTTC.

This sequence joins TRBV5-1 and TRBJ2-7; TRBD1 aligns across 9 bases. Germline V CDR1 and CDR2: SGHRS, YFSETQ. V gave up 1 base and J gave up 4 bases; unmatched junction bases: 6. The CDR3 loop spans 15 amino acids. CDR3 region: CASSLSGTGTYEQYF. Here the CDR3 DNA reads TGCGCCAGCAGCTTGAGTGGGACAGGGACATACGAGCAGTACTTC.

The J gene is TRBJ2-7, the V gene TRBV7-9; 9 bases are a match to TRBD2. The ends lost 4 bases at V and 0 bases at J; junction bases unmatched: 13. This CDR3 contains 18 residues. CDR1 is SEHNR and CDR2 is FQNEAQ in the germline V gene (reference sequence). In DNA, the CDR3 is TGTGCCAGCAGCTCCAGAGATAGCGGGGGCCTCAGCTCCTACGAGCAGTACTTC. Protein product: CASSSRDSGGLSSYEQYF. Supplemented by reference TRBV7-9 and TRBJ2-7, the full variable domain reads DTGVSQNPRHKITKRGQNVTFRCDPISEHNRLYWYRQTLGQGPEFLTYFQNEAQLEKSRLLSDRFSAERPKGSFSTLEIQRTEQGDSAMYLCASSSRDSGGLSSYEQYFGPGTRLTVT.

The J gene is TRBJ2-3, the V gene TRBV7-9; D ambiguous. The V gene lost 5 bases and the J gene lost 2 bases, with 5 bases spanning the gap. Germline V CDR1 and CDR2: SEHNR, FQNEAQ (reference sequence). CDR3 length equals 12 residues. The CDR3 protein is CASSQITDTQYF. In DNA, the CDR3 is TGTGCCAGCAGCCAGATCACAGATACGCAGTATTTT.

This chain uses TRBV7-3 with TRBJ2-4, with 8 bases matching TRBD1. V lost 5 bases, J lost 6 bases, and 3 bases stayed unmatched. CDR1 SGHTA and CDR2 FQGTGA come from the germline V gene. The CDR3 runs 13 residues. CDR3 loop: CASSRGQGNIQYF. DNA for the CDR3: TGTGCCAGCAGCCGTGGACAGGGAAACATTCAGTACTTC.

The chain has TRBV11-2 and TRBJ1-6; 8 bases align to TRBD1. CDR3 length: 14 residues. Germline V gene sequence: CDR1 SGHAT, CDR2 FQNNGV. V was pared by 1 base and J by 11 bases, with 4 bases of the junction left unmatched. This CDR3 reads CASSLGTGGTPLHF. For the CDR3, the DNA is TGTGCCAGCAGCTTAGGAACAGGGGGTACACCCCTCCACTTT. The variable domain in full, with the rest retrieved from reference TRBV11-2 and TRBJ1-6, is EAGVAQSPRYKIIEKRQSVAFWCNPISGHATLYWYQQILGQGPKLLIQFQNNGVVDDSQLPKDRFSAERLKGVDSTLKIQPAKLEDSAVYLCASSLGTGGTPLHFGNGTRLTVT.

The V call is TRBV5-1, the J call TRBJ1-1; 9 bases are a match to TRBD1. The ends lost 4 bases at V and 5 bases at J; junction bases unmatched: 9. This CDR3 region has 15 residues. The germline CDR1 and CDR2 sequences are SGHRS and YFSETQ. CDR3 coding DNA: TGCGCCAGCAGCCCCGGACAGGGGCGAGCAACTGAAGCTTTCTTT. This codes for CASSPGQGRATEAFF.

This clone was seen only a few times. The CDR3 DNA is TGTGCCAGCAGCTTAGCGGAGGGGCTGGCTGGGGCCAACGTCCTGACTTTC. Its protein product is CASSLAEGLAGANVLTF. The genes are TRBV11-2 and TRBJ2-6; D might be TRBD2 (6 bases). Trimming shortened V by 1 base and J by 2 bases, and 12 bases separated the two germline ends. Germline CDR1 SGHAT, CDR2 FQNNGV. This CDR3 comprises 17 residues.

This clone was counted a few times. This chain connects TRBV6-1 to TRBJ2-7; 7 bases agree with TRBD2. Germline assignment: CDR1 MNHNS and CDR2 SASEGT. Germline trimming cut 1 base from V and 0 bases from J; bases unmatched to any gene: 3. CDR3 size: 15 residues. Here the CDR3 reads CASSEGLADSYEQYF. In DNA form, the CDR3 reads TGTGCCAGCAGTGAAGGGCTAGCGGACTCCTACGAGCAGTACTTC.

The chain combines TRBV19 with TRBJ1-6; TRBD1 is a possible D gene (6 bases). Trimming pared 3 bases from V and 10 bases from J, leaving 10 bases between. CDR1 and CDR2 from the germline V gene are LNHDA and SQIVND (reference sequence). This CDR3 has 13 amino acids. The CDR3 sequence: CASSMGRGSPLHF. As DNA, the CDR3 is TGTGCCAGTAGTATGGGCAGGGGCTCACCCCTCCACTTT. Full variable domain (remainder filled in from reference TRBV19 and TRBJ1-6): DGGITQSPKYLFRKEGQNVTLSCEQNLNHDAMYWYRQDPGQGLRLIYYSQIVNDFQKGDIAEGYSVSREKKESFPLTVTSAQKNPTAFYLCASSMGRGSPLHFGNGTRLTVT.

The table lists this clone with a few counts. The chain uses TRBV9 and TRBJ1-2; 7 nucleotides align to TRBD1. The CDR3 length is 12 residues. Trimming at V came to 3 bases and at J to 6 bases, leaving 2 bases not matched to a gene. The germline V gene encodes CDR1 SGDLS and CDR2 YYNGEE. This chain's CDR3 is CASSAQGDGYTF. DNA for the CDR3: TGTGCCAGCAGCGCGCAGGGGGATGGCTACACCTTC.

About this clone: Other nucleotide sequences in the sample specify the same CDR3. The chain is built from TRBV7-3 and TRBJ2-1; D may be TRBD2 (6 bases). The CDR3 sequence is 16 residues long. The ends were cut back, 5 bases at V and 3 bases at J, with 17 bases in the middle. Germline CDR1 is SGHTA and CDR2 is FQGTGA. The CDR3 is CASSPSPSDYYNEQFF. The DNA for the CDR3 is TGTGCCAGCAGCCCATCCCCTAGCGACTACTACAATGAGCAGTTCTTC.

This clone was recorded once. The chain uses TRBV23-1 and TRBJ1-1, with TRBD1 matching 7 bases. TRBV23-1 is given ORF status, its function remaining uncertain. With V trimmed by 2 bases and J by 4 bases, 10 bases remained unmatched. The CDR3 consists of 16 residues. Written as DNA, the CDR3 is TGCGCCAGCAGTCAAGCTGACAGGGAAAAGGGCACTGAAGCTTTCTTT. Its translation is CASSQADREKGTEAFF.

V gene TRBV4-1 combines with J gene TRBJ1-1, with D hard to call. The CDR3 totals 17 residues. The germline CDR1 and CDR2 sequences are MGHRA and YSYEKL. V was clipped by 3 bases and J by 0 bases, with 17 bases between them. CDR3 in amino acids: CASSHRRITEMNTEAFF. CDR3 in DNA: TGCGCCAGCAGCCACCGACGAATCACAGAGATGAACACTGAAGCTTTCTTT.